The 23 T cell receptor beta chains presented below share a single source sample, sequenced in a study of blood T cell repertoires in COVID-19. Profiling relied on immunoSEQ multiplex PCR, and the TCRdb table lists in-frame clones only, not all of them. The sample has around 190,000 clones, 89% seen once. The material sequenced was peripheral blood. All receptors come from a man younger than 30 who had recovered from COVID-19.

J is TRBJ1-2 and V is TRBV5-1; D might be TRBD1 (6 bases). Germline values: CDR1 SGHRS, CDR2 YFSETQ. The CDR3 is 17 amino acids. Trimming cost V 0 bases and J 0 bases, with 15 bases left between them. CDR3: CASSLGGQGSPNYGYTF. DNA of the CDR3: TGCGCCAGCAGCTTGGGGGGCCAGGGGTCTCCTAACTATGGCTACACCTTC.

The chain has TRBV4-2 and TRBJ2-6; D is ambiguous. The CDR3 extends over 16 amino acids. Trimming removed 0 bases from V and 1 base from J, with 7 bases in between. Germline CDR1 and CDR2: LGHNA and YNFKEQ. The CDR3 reads CASSQERGSGANVLTF. In nucleotides, the CDR3 is TGTGCCAGCAGCCAAGAAAGAGGATCTGGGGCCAACGTCCTGACTTTC.

This clone was seen a few times. The chain combines TRBV5-1 with TRBJ1-2, with unresolved D. This CDR3 has 15 residues. Germline V gives CDR1 SGHRS, CDR2 YFSETQ. Deletions cut 4 bases from V and 0 bases from J, with 13 bases between. The CDR3 region has the DNA TGCGCCAGCAGCCCCGGGTACGGCTCTAACTATGGCTACACCTTC. Translated: CASSPGYGSNYGYTF.

The chain carries TRBV6-1 and TRBJ1-2; D not resolved. With 0 bases removed from V and 3 bases from J, the gap between germline ends came to 8 bases. The CDR3 contains 14 residues. Germline CDR1 reads MNHNS; CDR2 reads SASEGT. DNA for the CDR3: TGTGCCAGCAGTGAAGCCTCGGTTTACTATGGCTACACCTTC. The encoded protein is CASSEASVYYGYTF.

The count of this clone is one. The V gene is TRBV6-5, the J gene TRBJ1-4; D not resolved. From germline, CDR1 is MNHEY and CDR2 SVGAGI. Trimming shortened V by 0 bases and J by 8 bases, and 4 bases separated the two germline ends. The length of the CDR3 is 12 residues. The CDR3: CASSYSGEKLFF. CDR3 sequence (DNA): TGTGCCAGCAGTTACTCCGGGGAAAAACTGTTTTTT.

The V gene is TRBV5-5, the J gene TRBJ1-5; D might be TRBD1 (6 bases). There are 16 residues in the CDR3. V was shortened by 4 bases and J by 2 bases, with 16 bases between the two germline ends. CDR1 is SGHKS, CDR2 YYEKEE, per germline (reference sequence). CDR3 nucleotide sequence: TGTGCCAGCAGCGCAACAGGCCCAGGGGGCAATCAGCCCCAGCATTTT. It encodes CASSATGPGGNQPQHF.

The chain joins TRBV6-5 to TRBJ2-4; a possible D gene is TRBD1 (6 bases). The V end lost 6 bases, the J end lost 0 bases, and 12 bases lay between the germline ends. This CDR3 region has 15 residues. Germline lookup yields CDR1 MNHEY and CDR2 SVGAGI. Here the CDR3 DNA reads TGTGCCAGCAGCCAGGGGCTCGTAGCCAAAAACATTCAGTACTTC. This codes for CASSQGLVAKNIQYF.

This clone was recorded once. V and J are TRBV27 and TRBJ1-2; 10 positions match TRBD1. Trimming cost V 3 bases and J 3 bases; bases outside gene matches: 10. The CDR3 is made up of 17 amino acids. In germline, CDR1 is MNHEY, CDR2 SMNVEV (reference sequence). CDR3 residues: CASSFSGRTGGYYGYTF. CDR3 bases: TGTGCCAGCAGTTTTTCGGGGAGGACAGGGGGATACTATGGCTACACCTTC.

DNA of the CDR3: TGTGCCAGCAGCCCAGGGGCTGGAAACACCATATATTTT. It specifies CASSPGAGNTIYF. The chain uses TRBV14 and TRBJ1-3; the D gene is possibly TRBD1 (6 bases). Germline V gives CDR1 SGHDN, CDR2 FVKESK. V lost 4 bases and J lost 2, with 6 bases in between. CDR3 length: 13 amino acids.

The rearrangement links TRBV11-3 to TRBJ2-2; D uncertain. Looked up from germline, CDR1 is SGHNT and CDR2 is YENEEA. The CDR3 is 13 amino acids. Trimming pared 2 bases from V and 6 bases from J, leaving 7 bases between. CDR3 amino acids: CASSLMESGELFF. The CDR3 nucleotides read TGTGCCAGCAGCTTAATGGAGTCCGGGGAGCTGTTTTTT. Drawing the rest from reference TRBV11-3 and TRBJ2-2, the complete variable domain is EAGVVQSPRYKIIEKKQPVAFWCNPISGHNTLYWYLQNLGQGPELLIRYENEEAVDDSQLPKDRFSAERLKGVDSTLKIQPAELGDSAVYLCASSLMESGELFFGEGSRLTVL.

The chain has TRBV6-5 and TRBJ1-3; tentatively, D is TRBD1 (5 bases). V shed 0 bases and J shed 0 bases, with 9 bases lying between them. The CDR3 contains 16 residues. In germline, CDR1 is MNHEY, CDR2 SVGAGI. The chain's CDR3 is CASSYSTESSGNTIYF. The CDR3 nucleotides read TGTGCCAGCAGTTACTCGACAGAGAGCTCTGGAAACACCATATATTTT.

V gene TRBV2 combines with J gene TRBJ2-1; 10 nucleotides agree with TRBD2. J gave up 9 bases and V 4 bases, and 6 bases lay outside the gene matches. This CDR3 comprises 14 residues. The germline CDR1 and CDR2 sequences are SNHLY and FYNNEI. Here the CDR3 reads CASSAMASGSEQFF. The CDR3 DNA follows: TGTGCCAGCAGTGCGATGGCTAGCGGGAGTGAGCAGTTCTTC. The entire variable domain, with the rest obtained from reference TRBV2 and TRBJ2-1, is as follows: EPEVTQTPSHQVTQMGQEVILRCVPISNHLYFYWYRQILGQKVEFLVSFYNNEISEKSEIFDDQFSVERPDGSNFTLKIRSTKLEDSAMYFCASSAMASGSEQFFGPGTRLTVL.

The rearrangement uses TRBV5-1 and TRBJ2-3; tentatively, D is TRBD1 (7 bases). The CDR3 extends over 13 amino acids. Germline lookup yields CDR1 SGHRS and CDR2 YFSETQ. V was trimmed by 7 bases and J by 3 bases, leaving 12 bases between them. CDR3 coding DNA: TGCGCCAGCTACAGGGGAGGTACAGATACGCAGTATTTT. This encodes CASYRGGTDTQYF.

V is TRBV7-9 and J is TRBJ2-2; TRBD1 agrees at 7 bases. CDR3 length: 17 residues. Germline loops: CDR1 SEHNR, CDR2 FQNEAQ (reference sequence). V lost 5 bases and J lost 9; bases outside the gene matches: 18. The CDR3 DNA is TGTGCCAGCAGCCCCGACAGGGAGTTTGTCAGGACCAGGGAGCTGTTTTTT. It encodes CASSPDREFVRTRELFF.

The genes are TRBV7-2 and TRBJ2-1; D possibly corresponds to TRBD2 (6 bases). The CDR3 runs 15 residues. V shed 5 bases and J shed 4 bases, with 15 bases lying between them. The germline V gene has CDR1 SGHTA and CDR2 FQGNSA. CDR3 region: CASSPRRGYYNEQFF. CDR3 sequence (DNA): TGTGCCAGCAGCCCCAGGAGGGGCTATTACAATGAGCAGTTCTTC.

The chain recombines TRBV2 with TRBJ1-1; D is possibly TRBD1 (5 bases). This CDR3 has 15 residues. V was shortened by 5 bases and J by 3 bases, with 16 bases between the two germline ends. Germline CDR1 reads SNHLY; CDR2 reads FYNNEI. Written as DNA, the CDR3 is TGTGCCAGCAGTTCCCTTCCCCTCAGGGACACTGAAGCTTTCTTT. As protein: CASSSLPLRDTEAFF.

The V gene is TRBV2, the J gene TRBJ2-7; 11 bases agree with TRBD2. After removal of 5 bases from V and 2 bases from J, the junction contained 5 bases not matched to a gene. Germline V lookup: CDR1 SNHLY, CDR2 FYNNEI. The CDR3 runs 15 residues. The CDR3 bases are TGTGCCAGCAGTCCGACTAGCGGGAAGACCTACGAGCAGTACTTC. The encoded protein is CASSPTSGKTYEQYF.

This chain uses TRBV6-1 with TRBJ1-6, with 10 bases aligning to TRBD1. Trimming cost V 3 bases and J 4 bases; bases outside gene matches: 3. The germline gives CDR1 MNHNS, CDR2 SASEGT. There are 16 residues in the CDR3. CDR3 amino acids: CASSEGTGVYNSPLHF. The CDR3 DNA reads TGTGCCAGCAGTGAGGGGACAGGGGTATATAATTCACCCCTCCACTTT.

The J gene is TRBJ2-7, the V gene TRBV15; TRBD2 agrees at 8 bases. CDR3 length: 16 amino acids. The germline V gene has CDR1 LNHNV and CDR2 YYDKDF (reference sequence). The ends lost 0 bases at V and 3 bases at J; junction bases unmatched: 7. The CDR3, as DNA: TGTGCCACCAGCAGAGATAGGCTAGCGGGTCTCTACGAGCAGTACTTC. Translated, it gives CATSRDRLAGLYEQYF. The full variable domain, completed using reference TRBV15 and TRBJ2-7, is DAMVIQNPRYQVTQFGKPVTLSCSQTLNHNVMYWYQQKSSQAPKLLFHYYDKDFNNEADTPDNFQSRRPNTSFCFLDIRSPGLGDTAMYLCATSRDRLAGLYEQYFGPGTRLTVT.

The V gene is TRBV6-1, the J gene TRBJ2-1; 9 bases are shared with TRBD2. J gave up 9 bases and V 1 base, and 7 bases lay outside the gene matches. This CDR3 has 15 residues. Germline V gives CDR1 MNHNS, CDR2 SASEGT. The DNA for the CDR3 is TGTGCCAGCAGTGAAGGAGTAGCGGGAGTCGTTGAGCAGTTCTTC. It translates to CASSEGVAGVVEQFF.

This clone was observed a single time. The V gene is TRBV7-6, the J gene TRBJ1-6; TRBD1 matches at 11 bases. Germline CDR1 reads SGHVS; CDR2 reads FNYEAQ. The CDR3 runs to 18 residues. The trim removed 5 bases at V and 6 bases at J, leaving 12 bases unmatched. The DNA of the CDR3 is TGTGCCAGCAGCGCCTGGCCCGGGACAGGGGGTGGTAATTCACCCCTCCACTTT. Its translation: CASSAWPGTGGGNSPLHF.

This chain uses TRBV14 with TRBJ2-3; maybe TRBD2 (6 bases). CDR3 length: 16 amino acids. Germline V CDR1 and CDR2: SGHDN, FVKESK. V was trimmed by 3 bases and J by 1 base, leaving 14 bases between them. DNA of the CDR3: TGTGCCAGCAGCCAGCTAGCGCCTGGGGGCACAGATACGCAGTATTTT. Its protein product is CASSQLAPGGTDTQYF.

This rearrangement joins TRBV11-1 to TRBJ2-5; D ambiguous. Germline V gene lookup returns CDR1 SGHAT and CDR2 FQDESV (reference sequence). This CDR3 has 12 residues. The V gene lost 3 bases and the J gene lost 5 bases, with 7 bases spanning the gap. CDR3 coding DNA: TGTGCCAGCAGCTTGTCTTCGGAGACCCAGTACTTC. Amino acid sequence: CASSLSSETQYF.